What follows is one T cell receptor beta chain and its context. The source of the sample is a study of blood T cell repertoires in COVID-19. CDR3 length: 14 amino acids. Germline CDR1 reads SGHAT; CDR2 reads FQNNGV. After removal of 3 bases from V and 5 bases from J, the junction contained 1 base not matched to a gene. Original handling: Reference gene primer amplification gave nucleated cell count estimates. Here immunoSEQ multiplex PCR was the method, and the copy in TCRdb shows in-frame clones only, minus some. D and trimming were read from the DNA, whereas the V and J calls and clone size are those reported in that table. This sample has 410,000 or so clones; approximately 91% occur once, and the top ten carry about 1.6%.

The receptor comes from a woman aged 40 to 49 with COVID-19, enrolled during active disease. The gene calls are TRBV11-2 and TRBJ1-4; 9 positions match TRBD1. Source material: peripheral blood. CDR3 in amino acids: CASSFGTGNEKLFF. The CDR3 region has the DNA TGTGCCAGCAGCTTCGGGACAGGGAATGAAAAACTGTTTTTT.